Sequencing of this TCR beta chain was carried out in a study of cytomegalovirus exposure and HLA in healthy donors. The study ran its PCR with 60 Vbeta and 13 Jbeta primers. Libraries were prepared by immunoSEQ multiplex PCR; TCRdb keeps only in-frame clonotypes and omits some of them. The profile covers about 190,000 clones, with about nine tenths appearing a single time and about 1.1% taken by the ten largest. This clone was observed a handful of times. The CDR3 covers 13 residues. CDR1 MDHEN and CDR2 SYDVKM come from the germline V gene. Trimming stripped 3 bases from V and 0 bases from J, with 3 bases between.

The V and J genes are TRBV28 and TRBJ1-5; D not certain. The sequenced sample consisted of PBMCs. The TCR was taken from a boy younger than 10 in good health and CMV-seronegative. The DNA for the CDR3 is TGTGCCAGCAGTTTTCGTAGCAATCAGCCCCAGCATTTT. Amino acids: CASSFRSNQPQHF.